This TCR beta chain was observed in a study of cytomegalovirus exposure and HLA in healthy donors. Healthy donors of bone marrow made up the group. With regard to this clone: The antigen remains unidentified.

PCR was performed using 60 Vbeta and 13 Jbeta primers. Generated by immunoSEQ multiplex PCR, the TCRdb table keeps only in-frame clones and is missing some. Found here are about 190,000 clones, 70% to 80% of them singletons; the top ten hold 12% to 15%. The CDR3 has 17 residues. Germline CDR1 SGHRS, CDR2 YFSETQ. J was trimmed by 1 base and V by 4 bases; bases with no gene match: 9. Whole-study findings and limits: Generally TCR sequences proved uncommon, though certain public TCRs appeared in numerous donors. Follow-up analysis later connected one missense variant in DCLRE1C with trimming of TCR beta V- and J-genes.

V usage is TRBV5-1 and J usage is TRBJ2-3, with 10 bases aligning to TRBD2. The TCR was taken from a woman in her twenties or thirties in good health and CMV-seropositive. The sample was PBMCs. The CDR3 protein is CASSPPIAGGGTDTQYF. The CDR3, as DNA: TGCGCCAGCAGCCCCCCCATAGCGGGAGGAGGCACAGATACGCAGTATTTT.